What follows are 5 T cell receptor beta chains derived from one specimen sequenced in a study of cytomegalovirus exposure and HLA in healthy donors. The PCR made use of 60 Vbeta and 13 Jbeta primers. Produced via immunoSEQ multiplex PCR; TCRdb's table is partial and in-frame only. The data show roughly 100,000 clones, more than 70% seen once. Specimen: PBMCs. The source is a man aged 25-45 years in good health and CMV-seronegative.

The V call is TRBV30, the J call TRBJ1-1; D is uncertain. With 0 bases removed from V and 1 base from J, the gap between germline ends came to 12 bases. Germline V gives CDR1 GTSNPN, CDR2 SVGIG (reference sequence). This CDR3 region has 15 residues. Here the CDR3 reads CAWSVPLRKNTEAFF. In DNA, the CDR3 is TGTGCCTGGAGTGTTCCGTTGAGGAAGAACACTGAAGCTTTCTTT.

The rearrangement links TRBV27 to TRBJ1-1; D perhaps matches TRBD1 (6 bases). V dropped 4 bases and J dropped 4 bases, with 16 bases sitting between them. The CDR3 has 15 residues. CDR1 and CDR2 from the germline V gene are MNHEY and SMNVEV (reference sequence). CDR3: CASSSGGHTFTEAFF. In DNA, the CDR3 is TGTGCCAGCAGTTCGGGGGGACATACTTTCACTGAAGCTTTCTTT.

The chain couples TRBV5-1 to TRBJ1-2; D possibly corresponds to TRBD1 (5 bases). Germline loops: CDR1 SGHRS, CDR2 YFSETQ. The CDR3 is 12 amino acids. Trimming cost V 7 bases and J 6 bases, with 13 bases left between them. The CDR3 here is CASRPTDDGYTF. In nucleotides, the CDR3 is TGCGCCAGCCGACCGACAGACGATGGCTACACCTTC.

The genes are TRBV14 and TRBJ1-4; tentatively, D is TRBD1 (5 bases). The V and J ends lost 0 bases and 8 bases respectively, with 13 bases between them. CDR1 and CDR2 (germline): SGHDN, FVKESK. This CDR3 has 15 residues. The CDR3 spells CASSQEAGHSEKLFF. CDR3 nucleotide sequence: TGTGCCAGCAGCCAAGAAGCCGGACACTCGGAAAAACTGTTTTTT.

CDR3 nucleotide sequence: TGCGCCAGCAGCTTGGCTCAGGGACAGGAAAAACTGTTTTTT. Protein sequence: CASSLAQGQEKLFF. The V and J genes are TRBV5-1 and TRBJ1-4; 7 nucleotides match TRBD1. The CDR3 runs to 14 residues. J gave up 8 bases and V 0 bases, and 4 bases lay outside the gene matches. The germline gives CDR1 SGHRS, CDR2 YFSETQ.